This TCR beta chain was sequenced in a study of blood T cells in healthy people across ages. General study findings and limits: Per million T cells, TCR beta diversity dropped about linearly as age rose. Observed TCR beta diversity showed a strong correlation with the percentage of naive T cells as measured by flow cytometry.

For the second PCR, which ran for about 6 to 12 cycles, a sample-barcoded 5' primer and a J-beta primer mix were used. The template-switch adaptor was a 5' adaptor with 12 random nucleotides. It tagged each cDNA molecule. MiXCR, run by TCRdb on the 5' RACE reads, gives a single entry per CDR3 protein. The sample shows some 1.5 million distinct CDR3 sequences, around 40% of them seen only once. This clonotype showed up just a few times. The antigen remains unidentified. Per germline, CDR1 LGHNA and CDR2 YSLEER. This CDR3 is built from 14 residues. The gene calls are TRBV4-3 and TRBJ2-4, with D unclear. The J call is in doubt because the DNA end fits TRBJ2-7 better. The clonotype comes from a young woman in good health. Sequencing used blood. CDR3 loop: CASSHSFGPYEQYF. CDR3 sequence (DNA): TGCGCCAGCAGCCACAGCTTTGGACCTTACGAGCAGTACTTC.